A selection of T cell receptor beta chains follows, all from one sample in a study of lymphopenia after photon versus proton radiotherapy. Data came from immunoSEQ multiplex PCR; TCRdb stores just in-frame clones and leaves some out. The profile shows tens of thousands of clones, about 81% of them singletons. The source was peripheral blood, collected from a patient treated with proton-based radiotherapy. These receptors all stem from a man between 60 and 70 years old with pancreatic cancer. Both conserved end residues are part of each CDR3. A D gene is named only where the DNA matches it firmly. The size of a clone is reported for some rows only, either as once, few or many, or as a class for expanded clones.

d_gene | abundance | j_gene | v_gene | CDR3nt | CDR3aa
- | - | TRBJ2-5 | TRBV18 | TGTGCCAGCTCACCATCGTTAGGACAGCCTTCCCAAGAGACCCAGTACTTC | CASSPSLGQPSQETQYF
TRBD1 | - | TRBJ2-1 | TRBV27 | TGTGCCAGCAGTTCGTACAGGGGGCGCGGGAATGAGCAGTTCTTC | CASSSYRGRGNEQFF
TRBD2 | - | TRBJ2-3 | TRBV4-3 | TGCGCCAGCAGCCTAAGCGGGAGGGCCTCAGATACGCAGTATTTT | CASSLSGRASDTQYF
- | - | TRBJ1-6 | TRBV4-1 | TGCGCCAGCAGCCAAGAGCAGGGTAGATCACCCCTCCACTTT | CASSQEQGRSPLHF
TRBD2 | - | TRBJ2-3 | TRBV11-3 | TGTGCCAGCAGCCCGCCGGGAGGGTTGCCAGATACGCAGTATTTT | CASSPPGGLPDTQYF
- | - | TRBJ1-3 | TRBV6-1 | TGTGCCAGCTCGCGAGACACCTCTGGAAACACCATATATTTT | CASSRDTSGNTIYF
- | - | TRBJ1-4 | TRBV9 | TGTGCCAGCAGCTATGGGTCAACTAATGAAAAACTGTTTTTT | CASSYGSTNEKLFF
- | - | TRBJ1-2 | TRBV19 | TGTGCCAGTAGTCCGGCGACGGAAGCCCGAGGCTACACCTTC | CASSPATEARGYTF
- | - | TRBJ2-2 | TRBV6-5 | TGTGCCAGCAGTCGGAACACCGGGGAGCTGTTTTTT | CASSRNTGELFF
- | once | TRBJ2-1 | TRBV6-1 | TGTGCCAGCAGTGAAATAAACGTCGTCTGGGGGGGGCTCGGAGGCAATGAGCAGTTCTTC | CASSEINVVWGGLGGNEQFF
TRBD1 | - | TRBJ2-2 | TRBV5-1 | TGCGCCAGCAGCCCCAAGGGACAGGGGAGCACCGGGGAGCTGTTTTTT | CASSPKGQGSTGELFF
- | - | TRBJ2-2 | TRBV7-7 | TGTGCCGTGGTCGCCGGGGAGCTGTTTTTT | CAVVAGELFF
- | - | TRBJ2-3 | TRBV5-5 | TGTGCCAGCACCTCCCAGGGGTTTAGCACAGATACGCAGTATTTT | CASTSQGFSTDTQYF
TRBD2 | - | TRBJ2-1 | TRBV6-1 | TGTGCCAGCAGTGCCGGACCGGGACTAGCGGGAAATGAGCAGTTCTTC | CASSAGPGLAGNEQFF